What follows are 10 T cell receptor beta chains derived from one specimen sequenced in a study of blood T cells in healthy people across ages. Together with a sample-barcoded 5' primer, a J-beta primer mix was included in a second PCR lasting roughly 6 to 12 cycles. Each CDR3 protein is one row after TCRdb ran MiXCR on the 5' RACE reads. The sample records about 1.4 million distinct CDR3 sequences, around 59% being singletons. Source material: blood. These receptors came from a man between 18 and 29 years old in good health.

This clonotype was picked up a small number of times. The V and J genes are TRBV6-5 and TRBJ2-6; D unresolved. V was cut by 2 bases and J by 4 bases, with 3 bases left in between. The CDR3 is 13 residues long. Germline loops: CDR1 MNHEY, CDR2 SVGAGI. CDR3 protein: CASSYMGANVLTF. The CDR3 DNA is TGTGCCAGCAGTTACATGGGGGCCAACGTCCTGACTTTC.

V usage is TRBV18 and J usage is TRBJ2-1; 8 bases map to TRBD2. J gave up 3 bases and V 0 bases, and 1 base lay outside the gene matches. The CDR3 consists of 15 residues. Germline values: CDR1 KGHSH, CDR2 LQKENI. The CDR3 protein is CASSPPSGVYNEQFF. The CDR3 coding sequence is TGTGCCAGCTCACCACCTAGCGGGGTCTACAATGAGCAGTTCTTC.

The chain couples TRBV5-1 to TRBJ2-1; maybe TRBD2 (7 bases). Trimming removed 5 bases at V and 7 bases at J, with 16 bases between. The V gene's germline CDR1 is SGHRS and CDR2 YFSETQ. The CDR3 spans 14 residues. CDR3 sequence reads: CASRVGGLTNEQFF. In nucleotides, the CDR3 is TGCGCCAGCAGGGTCGGGGGGCTGACGAATGAGCAGTTCTTC.

The chain combines TRBV4-1 with TRBJ1-2; no firm D call. CDR1 is MGHRA, CDR2 YSYEKL, per germline. CDR3 length: 13 residues. Trimming removed 0 bases at V and 7 bases at J, with 9 bases between. This CDR3 reads CASSQDVTLGYTF. CDR3 nucleotide sequence: TGCGCCAGCAGCCAAGATGTAACCCTTGGCTACACCTTC.

The chain has TRBV10-3 and TRBJ2-1; no clear D. Deletions cut 5 bases from V and 6 bases from J, with 23 bases between. The germline V gene encodes CDR1 ENHRY and CDR2 SYGVKD. The CDR3 sequence is 17 residues long. The CDR3 sequence: CAISSDTPGARRNEQFF. Written as DNA, the CDR3 is TGTGCCATCAGTTCTGATACCCCTGGTGCGCGACGCAATGAGCAGTTCTTC.

This chain connects TRBV10-3 to TRBJ2-2, with TRBD1 matching 10 bases. The CDR3 is made up of 15 amino acids. V dropped 11 bases and J dropped 1; count of bases not matched to a gene: 7. Germline loops: CDR1 ENHRY, CDR2 SYGVKD. The CDR3 DNA follows: TGTGCCTCAGAAGGGGACAGGGGGAACACCGGGGAGCTGTTTTTT. This gives the protein CASEGDRGNTGELFF.

This chain uses TRBV12-3 or TRBV12-4 with TRBJ2-4; 12 bases line up with TRBD2. The V gene end was trimmed by 6 bases and the J gene end by 14 bases; junction bases not matched to a gene: 5. This CDR3 spans 12 amino acids. The CDR3: CASSPSGRGEYF. The CDR3 DNA sequence: TGTGCCAGCAGCCCTAGCGGGAGGGGAGAGTACTTC.

The rearrangement joins TRBV6-5 to TRBJ2-7; D may be TRBD1 (6 bases). This CDR3 has 14 residues. Per germline, CDR1 MNHEY and CDR2 SVGAGI. V lost 8 bases to trimming and J lost 3 bases, with 17 bases between them. CDR3 DNA: TGTGCCAGCTCTAGGGACAAAAAAGGCTACGAGCAGTACTTC. Translation: CASSRDKKGYEQYF.

As DNA, the CDR3 is TGTGCCAGCAGTGCCCGACGGCCGGATTCGGTAGCCAAAAACATTCAGTACTTC. Translated, it gives CASSARRPDSVAKNIQYF. This chain joins TRBV6-1 and TRBJ2-4; D is unresolved. Germline V CDR1 and CDR2: MNHNS, SASEGT. This CDR3 has 18 amino acids. The ends were cut back, 4 bases at V and 0 bases at J, with 19 bases in the middle.

The chain couples TRBV27 to TRBJ2-5; the D gene is possibly TRBD2 (6 bases). CDR1 MNHEY and CDR2 SMNVEV come from the germline V gene (reference sequence). The CDR3 has 14 amino acids. V was clipped by 7 bases and J by 2 bases, with 14 bases between them. The CDR3 DNA sequence: TGTGCCAGCAACCCGGGGCGGGGACAAGAGACCCAGTACTTC. As protein: CASNPGRGQETQYF.